This TCR beta chain was observed in a study of identical twins. After template switching added a universal primer site, the resulting cDNA carried unique molecular identifiers. One entry per CDR3 protein results from TCRdb running MiXCR on the 5' RACE reads. The sample lists 150,000 or so distinct CDR3 sequences, roughly 3.5% occurring once. The junction had 7 bases not matched to a gene; V was cut back by 4 bases and J by 1 base. The CDR3 is made up of 16 amino acids. This clonotype was detected many times. The TCR sequence derives from a young man in good health. The sequenced sample consisted of memory T cells sorted from blood. The chain uses TRBV12-3 or TRBV12-4 and TRBJ1-5, with 7 bases that match TRBD1. CDR3 DNA sequence: TGTGCCAGCAGTTCCTCCGACAGGGTGAGCAATCAGCCCCAGCATTTT. Its translation is CASSSSDRVSNQPQHF.